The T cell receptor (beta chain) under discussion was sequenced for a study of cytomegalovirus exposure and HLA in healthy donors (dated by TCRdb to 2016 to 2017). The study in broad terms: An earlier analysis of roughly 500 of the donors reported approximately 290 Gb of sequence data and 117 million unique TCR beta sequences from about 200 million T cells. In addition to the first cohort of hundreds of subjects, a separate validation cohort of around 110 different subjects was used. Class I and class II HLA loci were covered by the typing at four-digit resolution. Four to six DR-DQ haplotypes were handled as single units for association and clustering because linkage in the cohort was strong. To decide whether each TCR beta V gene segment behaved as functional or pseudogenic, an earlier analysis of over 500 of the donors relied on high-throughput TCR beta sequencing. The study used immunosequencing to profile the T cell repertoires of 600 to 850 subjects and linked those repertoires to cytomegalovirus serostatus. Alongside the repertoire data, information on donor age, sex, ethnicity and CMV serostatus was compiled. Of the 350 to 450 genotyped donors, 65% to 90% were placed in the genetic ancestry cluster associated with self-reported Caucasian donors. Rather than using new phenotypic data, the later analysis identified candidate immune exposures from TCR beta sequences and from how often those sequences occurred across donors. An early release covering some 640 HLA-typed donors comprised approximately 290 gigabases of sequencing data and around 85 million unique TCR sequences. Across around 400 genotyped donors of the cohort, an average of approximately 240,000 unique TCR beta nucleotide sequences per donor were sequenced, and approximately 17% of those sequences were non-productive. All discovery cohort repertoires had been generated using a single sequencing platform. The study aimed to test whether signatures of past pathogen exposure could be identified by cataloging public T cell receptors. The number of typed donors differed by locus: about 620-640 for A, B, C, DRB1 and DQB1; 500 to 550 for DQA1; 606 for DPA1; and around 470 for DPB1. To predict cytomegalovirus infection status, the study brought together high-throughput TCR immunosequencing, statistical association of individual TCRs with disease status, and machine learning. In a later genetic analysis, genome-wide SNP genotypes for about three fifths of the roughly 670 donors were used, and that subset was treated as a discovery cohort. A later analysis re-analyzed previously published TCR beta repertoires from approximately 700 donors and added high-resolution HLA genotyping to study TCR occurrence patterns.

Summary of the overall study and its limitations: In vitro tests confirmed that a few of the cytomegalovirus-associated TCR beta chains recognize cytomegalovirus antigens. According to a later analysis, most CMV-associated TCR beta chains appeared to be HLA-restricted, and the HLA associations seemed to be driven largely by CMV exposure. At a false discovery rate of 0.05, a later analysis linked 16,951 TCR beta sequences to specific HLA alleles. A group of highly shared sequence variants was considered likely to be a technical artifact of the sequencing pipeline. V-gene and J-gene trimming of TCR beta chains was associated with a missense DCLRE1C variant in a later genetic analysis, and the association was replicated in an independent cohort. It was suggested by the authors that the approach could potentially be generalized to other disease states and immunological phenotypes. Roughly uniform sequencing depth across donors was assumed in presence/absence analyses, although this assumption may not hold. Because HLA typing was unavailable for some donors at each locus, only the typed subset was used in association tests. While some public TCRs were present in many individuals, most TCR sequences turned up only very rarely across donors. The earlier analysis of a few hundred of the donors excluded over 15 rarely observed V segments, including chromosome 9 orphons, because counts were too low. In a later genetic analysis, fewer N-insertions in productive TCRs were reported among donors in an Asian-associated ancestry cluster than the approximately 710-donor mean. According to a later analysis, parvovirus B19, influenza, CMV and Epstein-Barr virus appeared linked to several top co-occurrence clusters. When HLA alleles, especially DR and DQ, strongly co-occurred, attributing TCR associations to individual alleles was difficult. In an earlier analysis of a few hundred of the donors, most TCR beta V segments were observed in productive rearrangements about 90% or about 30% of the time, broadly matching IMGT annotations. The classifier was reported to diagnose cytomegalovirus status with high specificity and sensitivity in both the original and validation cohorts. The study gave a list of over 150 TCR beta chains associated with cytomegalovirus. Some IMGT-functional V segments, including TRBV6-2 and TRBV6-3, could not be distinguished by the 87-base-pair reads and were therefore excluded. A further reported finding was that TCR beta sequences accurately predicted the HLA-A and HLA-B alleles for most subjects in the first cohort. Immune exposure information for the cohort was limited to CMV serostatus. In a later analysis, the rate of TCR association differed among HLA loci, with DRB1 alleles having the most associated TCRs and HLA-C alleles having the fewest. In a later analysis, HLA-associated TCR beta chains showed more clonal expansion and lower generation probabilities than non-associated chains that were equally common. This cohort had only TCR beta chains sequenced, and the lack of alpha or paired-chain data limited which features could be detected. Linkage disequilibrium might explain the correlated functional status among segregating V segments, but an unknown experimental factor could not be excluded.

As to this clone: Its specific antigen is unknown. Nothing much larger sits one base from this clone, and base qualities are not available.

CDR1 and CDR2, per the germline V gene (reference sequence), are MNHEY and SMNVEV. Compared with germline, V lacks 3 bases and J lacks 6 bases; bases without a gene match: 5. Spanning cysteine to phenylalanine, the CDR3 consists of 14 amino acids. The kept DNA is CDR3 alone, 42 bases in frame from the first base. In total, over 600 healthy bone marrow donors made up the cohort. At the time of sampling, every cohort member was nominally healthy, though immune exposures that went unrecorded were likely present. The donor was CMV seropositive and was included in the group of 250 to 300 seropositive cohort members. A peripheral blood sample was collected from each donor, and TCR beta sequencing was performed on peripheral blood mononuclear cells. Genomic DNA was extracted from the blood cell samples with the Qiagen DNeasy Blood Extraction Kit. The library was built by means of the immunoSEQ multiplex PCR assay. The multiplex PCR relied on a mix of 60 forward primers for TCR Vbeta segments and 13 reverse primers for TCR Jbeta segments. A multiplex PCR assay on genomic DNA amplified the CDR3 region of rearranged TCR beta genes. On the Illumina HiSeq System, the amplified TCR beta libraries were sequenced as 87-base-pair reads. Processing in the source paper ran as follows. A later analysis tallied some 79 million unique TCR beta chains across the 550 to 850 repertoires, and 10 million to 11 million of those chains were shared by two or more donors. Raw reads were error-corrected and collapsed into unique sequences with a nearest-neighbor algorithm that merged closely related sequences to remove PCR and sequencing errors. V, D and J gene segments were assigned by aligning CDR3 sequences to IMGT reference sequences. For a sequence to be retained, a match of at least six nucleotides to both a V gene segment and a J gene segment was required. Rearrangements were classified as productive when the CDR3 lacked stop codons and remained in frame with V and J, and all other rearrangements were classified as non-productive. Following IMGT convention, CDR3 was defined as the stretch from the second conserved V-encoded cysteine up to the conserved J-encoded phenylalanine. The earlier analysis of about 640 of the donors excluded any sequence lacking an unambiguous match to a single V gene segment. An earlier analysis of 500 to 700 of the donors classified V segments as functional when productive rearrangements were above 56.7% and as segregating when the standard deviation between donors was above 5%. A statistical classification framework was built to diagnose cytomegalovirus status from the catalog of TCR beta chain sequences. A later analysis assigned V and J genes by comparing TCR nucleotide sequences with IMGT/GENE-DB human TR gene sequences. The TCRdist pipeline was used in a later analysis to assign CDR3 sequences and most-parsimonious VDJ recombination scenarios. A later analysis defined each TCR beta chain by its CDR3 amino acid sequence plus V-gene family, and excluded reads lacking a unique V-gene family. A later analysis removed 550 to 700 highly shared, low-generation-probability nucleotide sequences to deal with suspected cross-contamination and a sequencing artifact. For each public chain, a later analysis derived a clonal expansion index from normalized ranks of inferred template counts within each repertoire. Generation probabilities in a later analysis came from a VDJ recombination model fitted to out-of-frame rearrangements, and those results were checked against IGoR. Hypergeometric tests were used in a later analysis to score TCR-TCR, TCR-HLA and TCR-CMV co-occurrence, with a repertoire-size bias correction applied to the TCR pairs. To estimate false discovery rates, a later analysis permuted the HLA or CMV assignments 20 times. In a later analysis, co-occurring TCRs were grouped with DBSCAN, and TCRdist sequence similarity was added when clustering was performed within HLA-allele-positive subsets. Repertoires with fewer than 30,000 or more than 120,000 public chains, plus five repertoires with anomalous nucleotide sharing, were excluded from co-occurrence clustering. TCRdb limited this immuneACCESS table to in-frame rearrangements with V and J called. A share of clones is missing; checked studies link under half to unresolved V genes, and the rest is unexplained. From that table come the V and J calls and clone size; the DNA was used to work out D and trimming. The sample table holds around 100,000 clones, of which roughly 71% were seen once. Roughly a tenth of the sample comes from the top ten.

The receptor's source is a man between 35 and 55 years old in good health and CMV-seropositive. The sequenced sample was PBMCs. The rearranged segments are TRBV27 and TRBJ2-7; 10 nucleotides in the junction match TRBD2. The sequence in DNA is TGTGCCAGCAGTTTCCTCAGCGGGAGGGTCGAGCAGTACTTC. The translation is CASSFLSGRVEQYF.